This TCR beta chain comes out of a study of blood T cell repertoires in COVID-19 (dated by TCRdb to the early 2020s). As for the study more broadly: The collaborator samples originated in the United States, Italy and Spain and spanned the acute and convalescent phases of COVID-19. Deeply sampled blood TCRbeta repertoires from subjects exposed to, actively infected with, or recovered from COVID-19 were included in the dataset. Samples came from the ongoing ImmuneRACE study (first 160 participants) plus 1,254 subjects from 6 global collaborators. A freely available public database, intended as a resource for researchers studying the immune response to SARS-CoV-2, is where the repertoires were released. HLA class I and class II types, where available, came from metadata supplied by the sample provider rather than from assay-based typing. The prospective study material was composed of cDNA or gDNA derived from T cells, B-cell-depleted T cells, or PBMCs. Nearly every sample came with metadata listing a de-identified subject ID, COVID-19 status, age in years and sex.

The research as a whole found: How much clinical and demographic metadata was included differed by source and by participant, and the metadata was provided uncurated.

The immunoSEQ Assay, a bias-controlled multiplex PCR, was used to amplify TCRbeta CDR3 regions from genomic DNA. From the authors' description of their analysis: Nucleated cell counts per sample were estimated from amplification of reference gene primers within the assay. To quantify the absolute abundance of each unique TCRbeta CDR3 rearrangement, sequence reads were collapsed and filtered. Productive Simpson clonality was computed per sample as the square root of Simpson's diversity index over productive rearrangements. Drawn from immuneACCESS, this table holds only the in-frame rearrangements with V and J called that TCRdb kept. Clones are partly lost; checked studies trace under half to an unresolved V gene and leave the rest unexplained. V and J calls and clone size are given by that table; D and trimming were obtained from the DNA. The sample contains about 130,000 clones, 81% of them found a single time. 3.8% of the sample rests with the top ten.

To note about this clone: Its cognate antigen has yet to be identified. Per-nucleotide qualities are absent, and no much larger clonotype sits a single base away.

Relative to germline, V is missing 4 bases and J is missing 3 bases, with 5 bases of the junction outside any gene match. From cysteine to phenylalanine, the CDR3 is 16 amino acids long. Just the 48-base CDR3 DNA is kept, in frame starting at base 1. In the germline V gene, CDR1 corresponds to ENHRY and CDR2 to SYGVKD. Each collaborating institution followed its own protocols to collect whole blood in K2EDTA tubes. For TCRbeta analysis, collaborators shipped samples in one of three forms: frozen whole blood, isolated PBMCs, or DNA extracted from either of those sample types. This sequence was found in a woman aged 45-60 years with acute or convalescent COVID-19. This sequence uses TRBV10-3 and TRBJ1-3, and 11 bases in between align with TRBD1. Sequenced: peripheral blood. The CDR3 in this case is CAISVGTGGSGNTIYF. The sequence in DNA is TGTGCCATCAGTGTGGGGACAGGGGGTAGTGGAAACACCATATATTTT.